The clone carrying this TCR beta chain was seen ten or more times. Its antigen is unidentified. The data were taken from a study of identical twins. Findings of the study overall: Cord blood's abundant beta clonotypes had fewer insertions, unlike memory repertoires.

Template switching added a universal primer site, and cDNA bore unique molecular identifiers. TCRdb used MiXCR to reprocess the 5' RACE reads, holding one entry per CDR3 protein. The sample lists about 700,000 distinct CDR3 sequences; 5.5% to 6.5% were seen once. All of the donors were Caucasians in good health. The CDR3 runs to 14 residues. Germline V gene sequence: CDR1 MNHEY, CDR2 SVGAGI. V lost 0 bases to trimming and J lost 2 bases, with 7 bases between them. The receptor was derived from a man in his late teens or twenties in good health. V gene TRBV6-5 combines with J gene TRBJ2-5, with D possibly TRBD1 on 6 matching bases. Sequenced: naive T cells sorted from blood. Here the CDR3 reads CASSYSRGQETQYF. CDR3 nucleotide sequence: TGTGCCAGCAGTTACTCGAGGGGGCAAGAGACCCAGTACTTC.